Described below is a single T cell receptor beta chain sequence and its context. Its antigen is currently unknown. The data are from a study of CD8 T cells in ankylosing spondylitis. Whole-study findings and limits: A motif of seven or eight highly homologous TCR beta variants was seen as apparently characteristic of ankylosing spondylitis blood.

Using its own MiXCR run on the 5' RACE reads, TCRdb lists one record per CDR3 protein. Altogether some 270,000 distinct CDR3 sequences are present, 32% being singletons, with the ten largest covering 4% to 5%. CDR3 length: 12 residues. Germline V gene data show CDR1 as GTSNPN and CDR2 as SVGIG (reference sequence). V gave up 3 bases and J gave up 3 bases, with 8 bases separating them. Sequencing input: blood, either unsorted or a sorted T cell fraction (not recorded which). This clonotype was sampled from a male donor with ankylosing spondylitis or in good health (not recorded which). The chain links TRBV30 to TRBJ1-1; D may be TRBD1 (6 bases). The CDR3 bases are TGTGCCTGGAGGGCAGGGGACACTGAAGCTTTCTTT. This gives the protein CAWRAGDTEAFF.